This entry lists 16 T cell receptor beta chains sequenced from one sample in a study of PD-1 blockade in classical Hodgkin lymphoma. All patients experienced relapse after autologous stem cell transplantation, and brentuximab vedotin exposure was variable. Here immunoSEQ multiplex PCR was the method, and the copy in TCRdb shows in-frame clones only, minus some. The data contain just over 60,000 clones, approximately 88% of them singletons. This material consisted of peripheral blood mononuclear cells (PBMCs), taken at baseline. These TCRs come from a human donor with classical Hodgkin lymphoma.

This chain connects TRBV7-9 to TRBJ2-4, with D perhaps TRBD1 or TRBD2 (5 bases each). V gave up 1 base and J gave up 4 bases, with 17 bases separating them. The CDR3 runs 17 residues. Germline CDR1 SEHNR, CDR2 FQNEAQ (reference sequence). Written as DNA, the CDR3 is TGTGCCAGCAGCTTAGGTGACAGACTACTAACTAAAAACATTCAGTACTTC. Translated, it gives CASSLGDRLLTKNIQYF.

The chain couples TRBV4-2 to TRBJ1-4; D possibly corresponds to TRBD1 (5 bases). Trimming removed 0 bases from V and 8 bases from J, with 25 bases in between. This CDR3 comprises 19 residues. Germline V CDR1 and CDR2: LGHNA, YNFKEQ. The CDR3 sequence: CASSQENGVWGLREEKLFF. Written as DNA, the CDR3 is TGTGCCAGCAGCCAAGAAAATGGAGTTTGGGGACTGAGGGAAGAAAAACTGTTTTTT.

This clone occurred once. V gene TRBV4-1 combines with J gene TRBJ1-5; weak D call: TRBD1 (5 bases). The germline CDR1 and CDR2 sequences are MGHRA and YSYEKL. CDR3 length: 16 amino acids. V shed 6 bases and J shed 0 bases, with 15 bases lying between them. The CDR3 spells CASSESPGNSNQPQHF. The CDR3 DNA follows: TGCGCCAGCAGTGAGTCGCCAGGGAATAGCAATCAGCCCCAGCATTTT.

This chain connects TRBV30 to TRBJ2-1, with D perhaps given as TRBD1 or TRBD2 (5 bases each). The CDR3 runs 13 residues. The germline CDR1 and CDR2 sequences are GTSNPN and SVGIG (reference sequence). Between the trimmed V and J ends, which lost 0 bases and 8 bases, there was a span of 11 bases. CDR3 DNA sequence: TGTGCCTGGAGTGTACTAGGACAATATGAGCAGTTCTTC. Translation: CAWSVLGQYEQFF.

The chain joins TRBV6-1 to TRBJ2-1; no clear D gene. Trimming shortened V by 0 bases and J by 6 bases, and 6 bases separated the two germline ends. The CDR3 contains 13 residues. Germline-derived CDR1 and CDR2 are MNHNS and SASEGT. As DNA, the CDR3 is TGTGCCAGCAGTGAAGCTGTTTCCAATGAGCAGTTCTTC. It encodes CASSEAVSNEQFF.

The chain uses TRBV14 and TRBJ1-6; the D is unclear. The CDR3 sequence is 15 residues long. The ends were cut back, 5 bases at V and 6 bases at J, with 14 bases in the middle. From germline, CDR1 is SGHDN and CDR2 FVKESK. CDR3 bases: TGTGCCAGCAGCGAGAATATCGGGAGTAATTCACCCCTCCACTTT. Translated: CASSENIGSNSPLHF.

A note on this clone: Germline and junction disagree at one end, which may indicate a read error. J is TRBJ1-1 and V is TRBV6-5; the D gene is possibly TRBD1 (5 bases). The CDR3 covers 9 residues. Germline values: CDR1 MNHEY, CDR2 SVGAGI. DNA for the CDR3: TGTGCCAGCAGCACTACAGGTGGGTTT. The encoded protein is CASSTTGGF.

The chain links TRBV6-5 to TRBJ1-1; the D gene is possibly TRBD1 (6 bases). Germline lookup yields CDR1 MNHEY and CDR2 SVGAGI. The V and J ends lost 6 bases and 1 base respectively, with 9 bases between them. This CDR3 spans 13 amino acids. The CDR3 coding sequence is TGTGCCAGCAGGGACAGACAGAACACTGAAGCTTTCTTT. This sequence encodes CASRDRQNTEAFF.

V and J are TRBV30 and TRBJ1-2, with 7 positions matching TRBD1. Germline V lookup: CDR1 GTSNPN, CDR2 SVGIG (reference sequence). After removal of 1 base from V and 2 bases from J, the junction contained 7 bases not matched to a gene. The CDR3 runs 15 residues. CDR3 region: CAWSGGDSDNYGYTF. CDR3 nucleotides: TGTGCCTGGAGTGGAGGGGACAGCGACAACTATGGCTACACCTTC.

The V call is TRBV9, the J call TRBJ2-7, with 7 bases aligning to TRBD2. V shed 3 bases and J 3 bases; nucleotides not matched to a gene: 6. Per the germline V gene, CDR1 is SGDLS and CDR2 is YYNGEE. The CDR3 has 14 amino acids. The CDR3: CASSDGGTNYEQYF. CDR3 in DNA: TGTGCCAGCAGCGACGGGGGGACGAACTACGAGCAGTACTTC.

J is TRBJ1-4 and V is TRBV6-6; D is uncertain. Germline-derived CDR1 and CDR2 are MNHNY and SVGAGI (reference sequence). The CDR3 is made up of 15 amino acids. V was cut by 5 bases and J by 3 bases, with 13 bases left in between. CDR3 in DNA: TGTGCCAGCAGTGACTTGGGGTTCCCTAATGAAAAACTGTTTTTT. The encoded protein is CASSDLGFPNEKLFF.

The CDR3 coding sequence is TGTGCCAGCAGCGAGCCCACGAGCGGGAACACCGGGGAGCTGTTTTTT. Protein: CASSEPTSGNTGELFF. V usage is TRBV9 and J usage is TRBJ2-2; the D gene is possibly TRBD2 (5 bases). This CDR3 comprises 16 residues. V lost 3 bases, J lost 1 base, and 13 bases lay in between. From germline, CDR1 is SGDLS and CDR2 YYNGEE.

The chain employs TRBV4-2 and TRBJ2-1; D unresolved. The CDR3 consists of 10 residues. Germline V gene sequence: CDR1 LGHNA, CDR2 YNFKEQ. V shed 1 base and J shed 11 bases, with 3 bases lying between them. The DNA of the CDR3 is TGTGCCAGCAGCCAAGGGCAGCAGTTCTTC. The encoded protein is CASSQGQQFF.

CDR3 nucleotides: TGTGCCAGCAGCTTTGTCCTCCCGCGGAATTCACCCCTCCACTTT. Amino acids: CASSFVLPRNSPLHF. The V and J genes are TRBV5-5 and TRBJ1-6; no clear D gene. This CDR3 region has 15 residues. Germline loops: CDR1 SGHKS, CDR2 YYEKEE (reference sequence). V was shortened by 2 bases and J by 7 bases, with 13 bases between the two germline ends.

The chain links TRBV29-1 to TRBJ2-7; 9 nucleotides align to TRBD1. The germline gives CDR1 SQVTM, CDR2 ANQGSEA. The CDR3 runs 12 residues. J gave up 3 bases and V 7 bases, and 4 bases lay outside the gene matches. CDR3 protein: CSGGDRVYEQYF. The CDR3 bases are TGCAGCGGCGGGGACAGGGTCTACGAGCAGTACTTC.

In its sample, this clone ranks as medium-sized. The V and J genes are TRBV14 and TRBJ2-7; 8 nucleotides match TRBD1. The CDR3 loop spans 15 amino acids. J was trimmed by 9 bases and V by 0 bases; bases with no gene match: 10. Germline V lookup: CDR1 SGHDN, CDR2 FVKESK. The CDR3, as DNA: TGTGCCAGCAGCCAAGACACGGGACAGGAGATAGGGCAGTACTTC. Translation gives CASSQDTGQEIGQYF.